Following are 7 T cell receptor beta chains from one sample sequenced in a study of shared clonotypes between healthy human individuals (dated by TCRdb to about 2020). Libraries were made using the immunoSEQ multiplex PCR assay. Held by TCRdb, this immuneACCESS table contains in-frame sequences only and omits some clones. Under half of the omission traces to an unresolved V gene where checked; the cause of the rest is unknown. The table for this sample lists a few million clones; around 90% of them were counted only once. Roughly 0.15% of the sample goes to the ten largest clones. The sample taken for sequencing was naive CD4+ T cells sorted from blood. Read against the paper, the sample's cell subset or site label means: CD45RA+ positively selected. The receptors originated from a young man in good health.

This clone has a single count. V gene TRBV14 combines with J gene TRBJ2-3; D is undetermined. Trimming shortened V by 3 bases and J by 2 bases, and 12 bases separated the two germline ends. The germline gives CDR1 SGHDN, CDR2 FVKESK. This CDR3 is built from 15 residues. The CDR3 reads CASSQSTLYTDTQYF. The CDR3 region has the DNA TGTGCCAGCAGCCAGAGCACCCTCTACACAGATACGCAGTATTTT.

V and J are TRBV19 and TRBJ2-1, with 8 bases aligning to TRBD1. Unmatched junction bases numbered 5, after V lost 6 bases and J lost 7 bases. The V gene's germline CDR1 is LNHDA and CDR2 SQIVND (reference sequence). The CDR3 loop spans 13 amino acids. CDR3 sequence: CASSRGRENEQFF. As DNA, the CDR3 is TGTGCCAGTAGCAGGGGGCGGGAAAATGAGCAGTTCTTC.

With regard to this clone: The junction departs from germline at one end; a sequencing error may be responsible. The chain uses TRBV7-8 and TRBJ2-7; the D gene is possibly TRBD1 (6 bases). This CDR3 has 12 amino acids. Germline lookup yields CDR1 SGHVS and CDR2 FQNEAQ. CDR3 bases: TGTGCCAGCAGCCCGAGAAACACCAGACAGGACTTC. Its translation is CASSPRNTRQDF.

The chain has TRBV6-1 and TRBJ2-7; D is possibly TRBD1 (6 bases). The germline CDR1 and CDR2 sequences are MNHNS and SASEGT. The CDR3 consists of 14 residues. V was cut by 2 bases and J by 5 bases, with 13 bases left in between. This CDR3 is CASSEPQGTNEQYF. For the CDR3, the DNA is TGTGCCAGCAGTGAACCACAGGGCACCAACGAGCAGTACTTC.

V gene TRBV7-9 combines with J gene TRBJ2-7; 7 positions agree with TRBD1. The V gene's germline CDR1 is SEHNR and CDR2 FQNEAQ (reference sequence). The CDR3 spans 14 residues. The V gene end was trimmed by 9 bases and the J gene end by 0 bases; junction bases not matched to a gene: 8. This chain's CDR3 is CASSRDSYSYEQYF. DNA for the CDR3: TGTGCCAGTAGTCGGGACAGTTACTCCTACGAGCAGTACTTC.

This chain connects TRBV5-1 to TRBJ2-7; D uncertain. This CDR3 is built from 11 residues. Between the trimmed V and J ends, which lost 7 bases and 5 bases, there was a span of 10 bases. CDR1 is SGHRS, CDR2 YFSETQ, per germline. The CDR3, as DNA: TGCGCCAGCCACTTTGGTGACGAGCAGTACTTC. The encoded protein is CASHFGDEQYF.

V usage is TRBV5-1 and J usage is TRBJ1-4; D is uncertain. Between the trimmed V and J ends, which lost 4 bases and 0 bases, there was a span of 10 bases. Per the germline V gene, CDR1 is SGHRS and CDR2 is YFSETQ. The CDR3 runs 15 residues. The CDR3 DNA sequence: TGCGCCAGCAGCCTTAGACACGCAACTAATGAAAAACTGTTTTTT. It yields the protein CASSLRHATNEKLFF.